This TCR beta chain was documented in a study of blood T cell repertoires in COVID-19. V was clipped by 3 bases and J by 3 bases, with 9 bases between them. The CDR3 is made up of 13 amino acids. The V gene's germline CDR1 is LNHDA and CDR2 SQIVND (reference sequence). TCRdb keeps only in-frame clones here, not all; method: immunoSEQ multiplex PCR. The table has tens of thousands of clones, around nine tenths seen once. The sequence was collected from a woman in her 70s with active COVID-19. Sample: peripheral blood. The chain has TRBV19 and TRBJ2-7, with D hard to call. Written as DNA, the CDR3 is TGTGCCAGTAGTATGGGCAGCTTCTACGAGCAGTACTTC. This sequence encodes CASSMGSFYEQYF.